What follows are 19 T cell receptor beta chains derived from one specimen sequenced in a study of shared clonotypes between healthy human individuals. Assay: immunoSEQ multiplex PCR; the TCRdb copy retains only in-frame clones and omits some. The repertoire holds millions of clones, with around nine tenths as singletons. Sequenced material: naive CD4+ T cells sorted from blood. The subset denotes: CD45RA+ positively selected. The source of these receptors is a man between 18 and 35 years old in good health.

As concerns this clone: The identical CDR3 is also encoded by other nucleotide sequences in the sample. The chain uses TRBV2 and TRBJ2-2; TRBD2 might be the D (6 bases). The CDR3 totals 14 residues. V was shortened by 6 bases and J by 2 bases, with 10 bases between the two germline ends. Germline V lookup: CDR1 SNHLY, CDR2 FYNNEI. The CDR3, as DNA: TGTGCCAGCAGAGGCGGGATCAACACCGGGGAGCTGTTTTTT. It specifies CASRGGINTGELFF.

This chain uses TRBV19 with TRBJ1-5; 7 bases agree with TRBD1. The germline CDR1 and CDR2 sequences are LNHDA and SQIVND (reference sequence). This CDR3 spans 16 amino acids. V was clipped by 4 bases and J by 5 bases; unmatched bases: 11. This chain's CDR3 is CASSTRQGGRDQPQHF. DNA for the CDR3: TGTGCCAGTAGTACCAGACAGGGAGGGAGAGATCAGCCCCAGCATTTT.

The V call is TRBV5-4, the J call TRBJ1-2, with D possibly TRBD1 on 6 matching bases. Germline V gives CDR1 SGHNT, CDR2 YYREEE (reference sequence). V shed 4 bases and J shed 8 bases, with 18 bases lying between them. The length of the CDR3 is 14 residues. This CDR3 reads CASSPPGQSGGYTF. In nucleotides, the CDR3 is TGTGCCAGCAGCCCACCGGGACAATCGGGCGGCTACACCTTC. Filled out from reference TRBV5-4 and TRBJ1-2, the complete variable domain reads ETGVTQSPTHLIKTRGQQVTLRCSSQSGHNTVSWYQQALGQGPQFIFQYYREEENGRGNFPPRFSGLQFPNYSSELNVNALELDDSALYLCASSPPGQSGGYTFGSGTRLTVV.

CDR3: CASSLPTDNTIYF. The CDR3, as DNA: TGCGCCAGCAGCTTGCCCACAGATAACACCATATATTTT. This chain joins TRBV5-1 and TRBJ1-3; unclear D gene. In germline, CDR1 is SGHRS, CDR2 YFSETQ. V was pared by 1 base and J by 7 bases, with 9 bases between. CDR3 length: 13 residues. Full variable domain (outside the CDR3, taken from reference TRBV5-1 and TRBJ1-3): KAGVTQTPRYLIKTRGQQVTLSCSPISGHRSVSWYQQTPGQGLQFLFEYFSETQRNKGNFPGRFSGRQFSNSRSEMNVSTLELGDSALYLCASSLPTDNTIYFGEGSWLTVV.

The chain employs TRBV29-1 and TRBJ2-5; D uncertain. Between the trimmed V and J ends, which lost 4 bases and 1 base, there was a span of 13 bases. Germline lookup yields CDR1 SQVTM and CDR2 ANQGSEA. The CDR3 runs 14 residues. CDR3 nucleotides: TGCAGCGTTGTCCCTCGGGTAATCCAAGAGACCCAGTACTTC. It specifies CSVVPRVIQETQYF.

This chain uses TRBV27 with TRBJ2-2, with 8 bases identical to TRBD1. V shed 10 bases, J shed 1 base, and the junction held 5 bases outside the gene matches. Looked up from germline, CDR1 is MNHEY and CDR2 is SMNVEV (reference sequence). The CDR3 loop spans 14 amino acids. This chain's CDR3 is CATRTGLNTGELFF. CDR3 bases: TGTGCCACAAGGACAGGGCTGAACACCGGGGAGCTGTTTTTT.

Concerning this clone itself: Different DNA sequences within this sample yield the same CDR3. The CDR3 spells CASSLGAGLNTEAFF. The DNA for the CDR3 is TGCGCCAGCAGCTTGGGGGCAGGGTTAAACACTGAAGCTTTCTTT. The chain joins TRBV5-1 to TRBJ1-1, with D perhaps TRBD1 (5 bases). V was cut by 0 bases and J by 2 bases, with 11 bases left in between. This CDR3 is built from 15 residues. The germline gives CDR1 SGHRS, CDR2 YFSETQ.

The chain links TRBV7-2 to TRBJ2-1, with 7 bases that match TRBD2. Germline V gene lookup returns CDR1 SGHTA and CDR2 FQGNSA. After removal of 5 bases from V and 7 bases from J, the junction contained 8 bases not matched to a gene. The CDR3 sequence is 14 residues long. The CDR3, as DNA: TGTGCCAGCAGCACCGGACCCGGGAGGAATGAGCAGTTCTTC. Translation: CASSTGPGRNEQFF.

In DNA, the CDR3 is TGTGCCAGCTCACCACGTCTTATGACAGGCCCCATGAACACTGAAGCTTTCTTT. This sequence encodes CASSPRLMTGPMNTEAFF. The V call is TRBV18, the J call TRBJ1-1, with D possibly being TRBD1 (6 bases). The CDR3 has 18 residues. Looked up from germline, CDR1 is KGHSH and CDR2 is LQKENI. The V gene lost 1 base and the J gene lost 0 bases, with 18 bases spanning the gap.

The chain recombines TRBV7-6 with TRBJ2-5; no definite D call. V was shortened by 3 bases and J by 5 bases, with 13 bases between the two germline ends. CDR3 length: 14 residues. Germline assignment: CDR1 SGHVS and CDR2 FNYEAQ. The CDR3 DNA sequence: TGTGCCAGCAGCTTGGCCTCGGTGGGGGAGACCCAGTACTTC. This sequence encodes CASSLASVGETQYF.

For this clone: The same CDR3 also results from other DNA sequences found in this sample. The J gene is TRBJ1-4, the V gene TRBV5-1; no reliable D call. Germline CDR1 is SGHRS and CDR2 is YFSETQ. This CDR3 comprises 14 residues. The V end was cut by 4 bases, the J end by 3 bases, with 10 bases between. CDR3 in DNA: TGCGCCAGCAGCACCGGTGGTGCTAATGAAAAACTGTTTTTT. It is translated as CASSTGGANEKLFF.

The chain uses TRBV9 and TRBJ2-7; 7 bases are a match to TRBD1. The CDR3 runs 15 residues. Germline V gene lookup returns CDR1 SGDLS and CDR2 YYNGEE. V trimming: 1 base; J trimming: 2 bases; junction bases outside the gene matches: 6. The CDR3, as DNA: TGTGCCAGCAGCGTAATACCAGGACAGGCCTACGAGCAGTACTTC. Protein sequence: CASSVIPGQAYEQYF.

CDR3 region: CASSPPPTGASTDTQYF. The DNA of the CDR3 is TGTGCCAGCAGCCCGCCCCCCACAGGGGCCAGCACAGATACGCAGTATTTT. The chain carries TRBV7-6 and TRBJ2-3, with TRBD1 matching 7 bases. The ends lost 5 bases at V and 0 bases at J; junction bases unmatched: 11. CDR3 length equals 17 residues. From germline, CDR1 is SGHVS and CDR2 FNYEAQ.

The sample holds one count of this clone. The chain recombines TRBV6-5 with TRBJ2-1; D may be TRBD1 (6 bases). Trimming shortened V by 2 bases and J by 14 bases, and 13 bases separated the two germline ends. The CDR3 sequence is 12 residues long. Germline V CDR1 and CDR2: MNHEY, SVGAGI. CDR3 sequence (DNA): TGTGCCAGCAGTTACCCAGGGGCGCAGGAGTTCTTC. Amino acid sequence: CASSYPGAQEFF.

The rearrangement links TRBV9 to TRBJ2-2; a weak D match, TRBD1 (6 bases). V was clipped by 4 bases and J by 4 bases, with 20 bases between them. The CDR3 extends over 17 amino acids. Germline loops: CDR1 SGDLS, CDR2 YYNGEE. Here the CDR3 DNA reads TGTGCCAGCAGCTCAATGAAACAGGGAATCTTCACCGGGGAGCTGTTTTTT. Its protein is CASSSMKQGIFTGELFF.

This chain uses TRBV6-1 with TRBJ1-3, with unresolved D. The CDR3 extends over 13 amino acids. The V gene's germline CDR1 is MNHNS and CDR2 SASEGT. V lost 7 bases and J lost 10, with 17 bases in between. Here the CDR3 reads CASILGLGGTIYF. In nucleotides, the CDR3 is TGTGCCAGCATTCTTGGTCTGGGAGGGACCATATATTTT.

The chain is built from TRBV7-8 and TRBJ1-6, with D tentatively TRBD1 (5 bases). Germline V CDR1 and CDR2: SGHVS, FQNEAQ. V lost 5 bases and J lost 4, with 9 bases in between. This CDR3 spans 14 amino acids. CDR3 nucleotide sequence: TGTGCCAGCAGCGGGACGGCTTATAATTCACCCCTCCACTTT. Protein: CASSGTAYNSPLHF.

This clone was detected a few times. This chain joins TRBV6-5 and TRBJ1-1, with D hard to call. V shed 2 bases and J shed 6 bases, with 13 bases lying between them. CDR1 is MNHEY and CDR2 is SVGAGI in the germline V gene. There are 14 residues in the CDR3. CDR3 bases: TGTGCCAGCAGTTACAGTCAGTTACTTTCTGAAGCTTTCTTT. It is translated as CASSYSQLLSEAFF.

The gene calls are TRBV7-9 and TRBJ1-2; 8 nucleotides match TRBD1. Trimming removed 5 bases from V and 8 bases from J; junction bases left unmatched: 7. The CDR3 length is 13 residues. CDR1 and CDR2 (germline): SEHNR, FQNEAQ (reference sequence). The CDR3 DNA sequence: TGTGCCAGCAGCCTCTCGGACAGGGCGGGCTACACCTTC. Amino acids: CASSLSDRAGYTF.